The 23 T cell receptor beta chains in this list originate from one sample, sequenced in a study of shared clonotypes between healthy human individuals (dated by TCRdb to the early 2020s). Libraries were built with the immunoSEQ multiplex PCR assay. Imported from immuneACCESS, the table was reduced by TCRdb to in-frame sequences with V and J called. These copies leave out some clones; in studies compared against another copy, an unresolved V gene accounts for under half, and the cause of the remainder is not known. The sample profile shows millions of clones; over 85% of them were found once. Roughly 0.15% of the sample is taken by the ten largest. The sample consisted of naive CD4+ T cells sorted from blood. Reading the label with the study, this specimen's cell subset or site is: CD45RA+ positively selected. Receptor source: a man younger than 35 in good health.

The J gene is TRBJ1-3, the V gene TRBV29-1, with a tentative D call TRBD1 (5 bases). The CDR3 has 14 residues. V was shortened by 7 bases and J by 4 bases, with 17 bases between the two germline ends. Germline V gives CDR1 SQVTM, CDR2 ANQGSEA. CDR3 bases: TGCAGCGCTAGACGGGGGGTGGGCGGAAACACCATATATTTT. Amino acid sequence: CSARRGVGGNTIYF.

On this clone: This same CDR3 is encoded by further DNA sequences in the sample. Here the CDR3 DNA reads TGTGCCAGCAGCTTATACGGGACAGGGGGCGGGGAGACCCAGTACTTC. This translates into CASSLYGTGGGETQYF. This chain links TRBV7-2 with TRBJ2-5; 12 positions match TRBD1. J gave up 5 bases and V 2 bases, and 6 bases lay outside the gene matches. The CDR3 totals 16 residues. Per germline, CDR1 SGHTA and CDR2 FQGNSA.

The chain employs TRBV28 and TRBJ1-5; 10 nucleotides align to TRBD1. Trimming took 7 bases from V and 4 from J; bases not matched to a gene: 7. CDR1 MDHEN and CDR2 SYDVKM come from the germline V gene. The CDR3 sequence is 15 residues long. The CDR3, as DNA: TGTGCCAGCACCCAAAGGGACAGGGGTAATCAGCCCCAGCATTTT. It is translated as CASTQRDRGNQPQHF.

J is TRBJ2-1 and V is TRBV6-5; 14 bases are shared with TRBD2. CDR1 is MNHEY, CDR2 SVGAGI, per germline. This CDR3 has 15 amino acids. Trimming cost V 5 bases and J 12 bases; bases outside gene matches: 9. DNA of the CDR3: TGTGCCAGCAGTATGGGACTAGCGGGGGTAAAGTGGCAGTTCTTC. Residues: CASSMGLAGVKWQFF.

V gene TRBV10-3 combines with J gene TRBJ1-2; TRBD1 aligns across 7 bases. The CDR3 runs 13 residues. Trimming at V came to 10 bases and at J to 8 bases, leaving 13 bases not matched to a gene. Germline V lookup: CDR1 ENHRY, CDR2 SYGVKD. CDR3 coding DNA: TGTGCCACCTTCCCCGACAGGGATGGGGGCTACACCTTC. Translating it yields CATFPDRDGGYTF.

The chain is built from TRBV18 and TRBJ2-5, with 8 bases matching TRBD2. CDR3 size: 16 residues. Germline-derived CDR1 and CDR2 are KGHSH and LQKENI. V gave up 6 bases and J gave up 4 bases; unmatched junction bases: 13. The CDR3 is CASSPYIPAGVETQYF. In DNA form, the CDR3 reads TGTGCCAGCTCCCCTTACATCCCAGCGGGGGTAGAGACCCAGTACTTC.

This chain links TRBV10-3 with TRBJ1-5; no clear D. This CDR3 contains 13 residues. The ends were cut back, 4 bases at V and 5 bases at J, with 9 bases in the middle. Germline CDR1 and CDR2: ENHRY and SYGVKD. CDR3 DNA: TGTGCCATCAGTGGGTCTGGTGATCAGCCCCAGCATTTT. Protein product: CAISGSGDQPQHF.

The V gene is TRBV19, the J gene TRBJ2-6, with 9 bases identical to TRBD1. Trimming took 6 bases from V and 4 from J; bases not matched to a gene: 10. The CDR3 runs 17 residues. The germline gives CDR1 LNHDA, CDR2 SQIVND (reference sequence). CDR3 nucleotide sequence: TGTGCCAGTAGGCGGACAGGGGCTCCCAGGGGGGCCAACGTCCTGACTTTC. It translates to CASRRTGAPRGANVLTF.

The rearrangement links TRBV7-2 to TRBJ2-7; 13 positions match TRBD2. V shed 5 bases and J 5 bases; nucleotides not matched to a gene: 6. Per the germline V gene, CDR1 is SGHTA and CDR2 is FQGNSA. The CDR3 runs 15 residues. CDR3 loop: CASSPRTSGSDEQYF. The CDR3 region has the DNA TGTGCCAGCAGCCCTCGGACTAGCGGGAGCGACGAGCAGTACTTC.

CDR3 nucleotide sequence: TGTGCCAGCAGCTTAGAGGGTAGGTACGACAATGAGCAGTTCTTC. This sequence encodes CASSLEGRYDNEQFF. The V gene is TRBV11-3, the J gene TRBJ2-1; D unclear. The germline V gene has CDR1 SGHNT and CDR2 YENEEA. V was pared by 0 bases and J by 5 bases, with 11 bases between. The CDR3 extends over 15 amino acids.

This clone was counted a single time. This sequence joins TRBV4-1 and TRBJ1-2; a possible D gene is TRBD1 (5 bases). The V end lost 4 bases, the J end lost 6 bases, and 12 bases lay between the germline ends. The germline CDR1 and CDR2 sequences are MGHRA and YSYEKL. The CDR3 consists of 13 residues. The DNA of the CDR3 is TGCGCCAGCAGCCGCACAGGTTTAGATGGCTACACCTTC. It is translated as CASSRTGLDGYTF.

DNA for the CDR3: TGTGCCAGCGCGCCGCGGGGACAGGGGAATGAAAAACTGTTTTTT. This codes for CASAPRGQGNEKLFF. The chain is built from TRBV10-3 and TRBJ1-4; 10 positions match TRBD1. The CDR3 runs 15 residues. Germline V gene sequence: CDR1 ENHRY, CDR2 SYGVKD. Germline trimming cut 10 bases from V and 5 bases from J; bases unmatched to any gene: 10.

The rearrangement joins TRBV4-3 to TRBJ2-3; TRBD2 agrees at 8 bases. The germline CDR1 and CDR2 sequences are LGHNA and YSLEER. J was trimmed by 5 bases and V by 5 bases; bases with no gene match: 9. This CDR3 contains 15 residues. CDR3 DNA sequence: TGCGCCAGCAGCTCCCAACTAGCGGTGAGAGATACGCAGTATTTT. Translated, it gives CASSSQLAVRDTQYF.

DNA of the CDR3: TGTGCCAGCAGAGGGGACACGGCTAATGAAAAACTGTTTTTT. It translates to CASRGDTANEKLFF. The chain links TRBV6-1 to TRBJ1-4; D is perhaps TRBD1 (6 bases). Trimming removed 6 bases from V and 3 bases from J, with 11 bases in between. Looked up from germline, CDR1 is MNHNS and CDR2 is SASEGT. The CDR3 has 14 amino acids.

This clone was seen a few times. The V gene is TRBV28, the J gene TRBJ1-2; D not certain. The ends were cut back, 0 bases at V and 7 bases at J, with 3 bases in the middle. The germline CDR1 and CDR2 sequences are MDHEN and SYDVKM. The CDR3 is 11 amino acids. The chain's CDR3 is CASSLWGGYTF. CDR3 coding DNA: TGTGCCAGCAGTTTATGGGGTGGCTACACCTTC.

The chain couples TRBV10-3 to TRBJ1-1; no reliable D call. The CDR3 has 10 residues. CDR1 is ENHRY, CDR2 SYGVKD, per germline. The V gene lost 8 bases and the J gene lost 10 bases, with 11 bases spanning the gap. As DNA, the CDR3 is TGTGCCATCGGTATGGGAGGAGCTTTCTTT. It yields the protein CAIGMGGAFF.

This chain links TRBV7-9 with TRBJ1-1; the D is unclear. This CDR3 has 15 residues. With 2 bases removed from V and 1 base from J, the gap between germline ends came to 11 bases. Germline V CDR1 and CDR2: SEHNR, FQNEAQ (reference sequence). The CDR3 DNA reads TGTGCCAGCAGCTTATTTATAGGAGAGAACACTGAAGCTTTCTTT. It codes for CASSLFIGENTEAFF. The whole variable domain, remainder taken from reference TRBV7-9 and TRBJ1-1, is DTGVSQNPRHKITKRGQNVTFRCDPISEHNRLYWYRQTLGQGPEFLTYFQNEAQLEKSRLLSDRFSAERPKGSFSTLEIQRTEQGDSAMYLCASSLFIGENTEAFFGQGTRLTVV.

This clone showed up just once. The sample has other DNA sequences that encode this CDR3 too. V is TRBV5-4 and J is TRBJ2-2; a possible D gene is TRBD1 (5 bases). There are 14 residues in the CDR3. Trimming stripped 4 bases from V and 1 base from J, with 8 bases between. Per germline, CDR1 SGHNT and CDR2 YYREEE (reference sequence). The CDR3 DNA follows: TGTGCCAGCAGCCTCGACAGGAACACCGGGGAGCTGTTTTTT. It translates to CASSLDRNTGELFF.

The chain recombines TRBV5-1 with TRBJ2-3; D is perhaps TRBD1 (5 bases). CDR3 length: 17 amino acids. The V end lost 2 bases, the J end lost 0 bases, and 16 bases lay between the germline ends. Per the germline V gene, CDR1 is SGHRS and CDR2 is YFSETQ. This chain's CDR3 is CASSFAPQGSSTDTQYF. CDR3 coding DNA: TGCGCCAGCAGCTTTGCCCCTCAGGGCTCTAGCACAGATACGCAGTATTTT.

A remark on this clone: Different DNA sequences within this sample yield the same CDR3. The chain links TRBV19 to TRBJ1-1; 7 bases map to TRBD1. The CDR3 is made up of 14 amino acids. The V segment lost 6 bases and the J segment 1 base; nucleotides outside the gene matches: 5. CDR1 is LNHDA and CDR2 is SQIVND in the germline V gene (reference sequence). DNA of the CDR3: TGTGCCAGTAGCTTGGGACAGAAGAACACTGAAGCTTTCTTT. Protein product: CASSLGQKNTEAFF.

The rearrangement joins TRBV7-3 to TRBJ2-6; 7 nucleotides match TRBD2. Germline values: CDR1 SGHTA, CDR2 FQGTGA. This CDR3 region has 17 residues. J was trimmed by 3 bases and V by 3 bases; bases with no gene match: 8. The DNA of the CDR3 is TGTGCCAGCAGCTTCGGGGGGATCAGGAATGGGGCCAACGTCCTGACTTTC. It codes for CASSFGGIRNGANVLTF.

J is TRBJ1-1 and V is TRBV5-1, with a weak D call TRBD1 (6 bases). CDR3 size: 14 residues. Germline lookup yields CDR1 SGHRS and CDR2 YFSETQ. The V end lost 4 bases, the J end lost 0 bases, and 10 bases lay between the germline ends. Here the CDR3 reads CASSEQGMNTEAFF. The DNA of the CDR3 is TGCGCCAGCAGCGAACAGGGAATGAACACTGAAGCTTTCTTT.

The rearrangement joins TRBV11-2 to TRBJ2-5; TRBD2 might be the D (5 bases). Per the germline V gene, CDR1 is SGHAT and CDR2 is FQNNGV. The V end lost 3 bases, the J end lost 2 bases, and 13 bases lay between the germline ends. The CDR3 loop spans 15 amino acids. Here the CDR3 DNA reads TGTGCCAGCAGCTTTGTAGAGGGAATACAAGAGACCCAGTACTTC. It is translated as CASSFVEGIQETQYF.